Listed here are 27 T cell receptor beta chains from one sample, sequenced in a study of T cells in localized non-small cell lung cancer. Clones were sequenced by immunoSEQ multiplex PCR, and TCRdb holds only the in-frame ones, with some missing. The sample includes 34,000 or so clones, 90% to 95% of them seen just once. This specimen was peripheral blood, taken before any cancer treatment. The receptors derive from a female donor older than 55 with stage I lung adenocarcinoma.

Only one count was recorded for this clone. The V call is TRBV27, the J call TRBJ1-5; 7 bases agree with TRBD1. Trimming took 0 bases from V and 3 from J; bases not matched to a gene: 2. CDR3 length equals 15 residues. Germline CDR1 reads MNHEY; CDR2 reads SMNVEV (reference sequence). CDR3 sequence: CASSLSGTVNQPQHF. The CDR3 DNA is TGTGCCAGCAGTTTATCGGGGACAGTCAATCAGCCCCAGCATTTT.

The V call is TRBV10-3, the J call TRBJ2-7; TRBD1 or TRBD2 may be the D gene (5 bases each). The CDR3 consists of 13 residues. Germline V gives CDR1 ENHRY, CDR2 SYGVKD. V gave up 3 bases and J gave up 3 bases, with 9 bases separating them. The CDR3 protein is CAISDGAVYEQYF. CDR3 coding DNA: TGTGCCATCAGTGACGGGGCAGTCTACGAGCAGTACTTC.

CDR3 nucleotides: TGTGCCAGCAGCGGCCTACTCAGCGGTAAAGACGAGCAGTACTTC. Its protein is CASSGLLSGKDEQYF. The V gene is TRBV7-9, the J gene TRBJ2-7, with a tentative D call TRBD2 (5 bases). Germline V CDR1 and CDR2: SEHNR, FQNEAQ (reference sequence). This CDR3 contains 15 residues. V was cut by 5 bases and J by 5 bases, with 19 bases left in between.

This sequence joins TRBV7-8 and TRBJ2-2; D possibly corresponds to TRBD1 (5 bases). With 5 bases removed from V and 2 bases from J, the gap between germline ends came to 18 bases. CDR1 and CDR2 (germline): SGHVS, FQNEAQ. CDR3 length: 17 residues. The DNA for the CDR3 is TGTGCCAGCAGCCCCCTAACAGGCGGAATTAACACCGGGGAGCTGTTTTTT. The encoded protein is CASSPLTGGINTGELFF.

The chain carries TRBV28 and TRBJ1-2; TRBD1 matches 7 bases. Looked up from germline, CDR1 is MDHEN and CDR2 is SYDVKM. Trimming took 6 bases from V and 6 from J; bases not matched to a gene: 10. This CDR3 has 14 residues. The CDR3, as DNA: TGTGCCAGCAGCCAACTGAGACAGGGAAATGGCTACACCTTC. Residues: CASSQLRQGNGYTF.

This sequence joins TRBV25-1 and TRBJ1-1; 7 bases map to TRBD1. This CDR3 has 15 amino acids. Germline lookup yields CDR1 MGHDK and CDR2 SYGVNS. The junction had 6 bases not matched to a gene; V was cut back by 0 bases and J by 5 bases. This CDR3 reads CASSEYYQGGTEAFF. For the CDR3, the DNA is TGTGCCAGCAGTGAATACTATCAGGGGGGGACTGAAGCTTTCTTT.

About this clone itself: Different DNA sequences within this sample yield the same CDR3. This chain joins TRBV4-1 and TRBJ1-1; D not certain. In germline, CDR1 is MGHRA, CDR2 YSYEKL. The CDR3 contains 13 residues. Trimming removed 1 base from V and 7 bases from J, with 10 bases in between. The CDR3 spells CASSQARLLEAFF. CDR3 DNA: TGCGCCAGCAGCCAAGCTAGACTTCTTGAAGCTTTCTTT.

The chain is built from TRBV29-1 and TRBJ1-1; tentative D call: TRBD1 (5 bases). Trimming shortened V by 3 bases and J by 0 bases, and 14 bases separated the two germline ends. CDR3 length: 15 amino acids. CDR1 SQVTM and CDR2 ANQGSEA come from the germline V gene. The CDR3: CSVERDSHLNTEAFF. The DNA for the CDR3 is TGCAGCGTTGAGCGTGACAGTCACTTGAACACTGAAGCTTTCTTT.

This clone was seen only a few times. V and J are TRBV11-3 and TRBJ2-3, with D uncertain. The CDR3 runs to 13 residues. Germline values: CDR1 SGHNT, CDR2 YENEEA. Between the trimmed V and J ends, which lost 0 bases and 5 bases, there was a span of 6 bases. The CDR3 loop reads CASSLDSGDTQYF. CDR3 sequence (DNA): TGTGCCAGCAGCTTAGATTCGGGAGATACGCAGTATTTT. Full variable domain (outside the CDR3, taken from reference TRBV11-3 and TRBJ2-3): EAGVVQSPRYKIIEKKQPVAFWCNPISGHNTLYWYLQNLGQGPELLIRYENEEAVDDSQLPKDRFSAERLKGVDSTLKIQPAELGDSAVYLCASSLDSGDTQYFGPGTRLTVL.

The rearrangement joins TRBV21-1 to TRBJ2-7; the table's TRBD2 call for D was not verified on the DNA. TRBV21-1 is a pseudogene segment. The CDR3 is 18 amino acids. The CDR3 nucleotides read TGTGCCAGCAGCAAATTCATCCGACTAGCGGACCTAAGACACGAGCAGTACGTC. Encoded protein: CASSKFIRLADLRHEQYV.

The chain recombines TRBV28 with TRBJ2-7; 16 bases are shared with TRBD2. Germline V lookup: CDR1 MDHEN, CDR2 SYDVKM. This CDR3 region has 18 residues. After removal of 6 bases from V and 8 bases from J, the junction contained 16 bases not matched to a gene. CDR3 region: CASRPIGTSGGAGDKQYF. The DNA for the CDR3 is TGTGCCAGCAGGCCGATCGGGACTAGCGGGGGGGCTGGCGACAAGCAGTACTTC. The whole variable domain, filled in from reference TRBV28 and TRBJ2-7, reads DVKVTQSSRYLVKRTGEKVFLECVQDMDHENMFWYRQDPGLGLRLIYFSYDVKMKEKGDIPEGYSVSREKKERFSLILESASTNQTSMYLCASRPIGTSGGAGDKQYFGPGTRLTVT.

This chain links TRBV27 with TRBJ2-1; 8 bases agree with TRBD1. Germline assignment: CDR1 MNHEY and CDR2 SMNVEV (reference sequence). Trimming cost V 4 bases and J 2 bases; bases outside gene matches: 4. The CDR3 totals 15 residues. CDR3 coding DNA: TGTGCCAGCAGTTCCAGGGGGCCCCCCTACAATGAGCAGTTCTTC. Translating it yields CASSSRGPPYNEQFF.

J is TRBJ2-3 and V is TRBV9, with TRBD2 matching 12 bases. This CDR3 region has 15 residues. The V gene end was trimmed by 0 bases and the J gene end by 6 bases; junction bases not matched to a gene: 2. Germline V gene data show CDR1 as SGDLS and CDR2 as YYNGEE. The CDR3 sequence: CASSVELAGGDTQYF. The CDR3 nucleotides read TGTGCCAGCAGCGTAGAACTAGCGGGGGGCGATACGCAGTATTTT.

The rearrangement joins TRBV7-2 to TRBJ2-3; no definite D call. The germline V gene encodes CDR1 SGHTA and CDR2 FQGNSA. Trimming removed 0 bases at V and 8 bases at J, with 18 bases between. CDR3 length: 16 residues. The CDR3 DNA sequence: TGTGCCAGCAGCTTAGCCGGCCTAGTTTCCCTCCGTACGCAGTATTTT. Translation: CASSLAGLVSLRTQYF.

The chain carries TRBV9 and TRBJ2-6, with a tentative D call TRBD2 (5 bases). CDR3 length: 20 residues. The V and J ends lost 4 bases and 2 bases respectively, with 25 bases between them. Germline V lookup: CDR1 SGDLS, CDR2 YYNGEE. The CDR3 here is CASSSKPARELIAGANVLTF. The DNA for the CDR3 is TGTGCCAGCAGCTCCAAACCCGCGAGGGAACTGATAGCTGGGGCCAACGTCCTGACTTTC.

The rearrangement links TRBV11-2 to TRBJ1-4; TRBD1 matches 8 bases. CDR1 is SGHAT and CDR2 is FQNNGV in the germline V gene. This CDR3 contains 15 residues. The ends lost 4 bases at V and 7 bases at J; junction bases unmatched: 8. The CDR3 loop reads CASSSQGGMGEKLFF. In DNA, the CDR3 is TGTGCCAGCAGCTCACAGGGGGGTATGGGTGAAAAACTGTTTTTT.

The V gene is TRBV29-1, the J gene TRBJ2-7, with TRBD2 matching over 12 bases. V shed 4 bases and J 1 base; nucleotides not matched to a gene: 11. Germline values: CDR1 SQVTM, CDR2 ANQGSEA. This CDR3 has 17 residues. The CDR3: CSVATSGGLQGSYEQYF. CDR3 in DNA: TGCAGCGTTGCGACTAGCGGGGGCCTCCAGGGGTCCTACGAGCAGTACTTC.

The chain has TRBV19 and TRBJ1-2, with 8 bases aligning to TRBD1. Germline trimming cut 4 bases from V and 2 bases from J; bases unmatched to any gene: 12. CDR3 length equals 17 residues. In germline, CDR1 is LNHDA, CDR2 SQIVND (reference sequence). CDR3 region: CASSKISGTGLNYGYTF. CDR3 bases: TGTGCCAGTAGTAAAATTTCCGGGACAGGTCTCAACTATGGCTACACCTTC.

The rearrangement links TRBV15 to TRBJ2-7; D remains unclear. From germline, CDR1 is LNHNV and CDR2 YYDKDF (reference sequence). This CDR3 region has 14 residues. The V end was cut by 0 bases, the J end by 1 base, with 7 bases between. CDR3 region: CATSRDLGSYEQYF. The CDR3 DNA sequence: TGTGCCACCAGCAGAGATCTCGGATCCTACGAGCAGTACTTC. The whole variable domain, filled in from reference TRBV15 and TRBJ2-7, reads DAMVIQNPRYQVTQFGKPVTLSCSQTLNHNVMYWYQQKSSQAPKLLFHYYDKDFNNEADTPDNFQSRRPNTSFCFLDIRSPGLGDTAMYLCATSRDLGSYEQYFGPGTRLTVT.

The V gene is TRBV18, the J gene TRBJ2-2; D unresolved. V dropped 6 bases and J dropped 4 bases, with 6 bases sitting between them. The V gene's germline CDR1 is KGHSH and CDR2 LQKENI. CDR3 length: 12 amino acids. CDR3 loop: CASSFSTGELFF. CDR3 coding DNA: TGTGCCAGCTCGTTTAGCACCGGGGAGCTGTTTTTT.

The CDR3 loop reads CASSVRDGGLLHF. The DNA for the CDR3 is TGTGCCAGCAGCGTTAGGGACGGTGGACTTCTCCACTTT. This chain joins TRBV9 and TRBJ1-6; TRBD1 might be the D (5 bases). CDR3 length equals 13 residues. V gave up 2 bases and J gave up 16 bases, with 16 bases separating them. Germline CDR1 and CDR2: SGDLS and YYNGEE. The complete variable domain, with remaining parts taken from reference TRBV9 and TRBJ1-6, reads DSGVTQTPKHLITATGQRVTLRCSPRSGDLSVYWYQQSLDQGLQFLIQYYNGEERAKGNILERFSAQQFPDLHSELNLSSLELGDSALYFCASSVRDGGLLHFGNGTRLTVT.

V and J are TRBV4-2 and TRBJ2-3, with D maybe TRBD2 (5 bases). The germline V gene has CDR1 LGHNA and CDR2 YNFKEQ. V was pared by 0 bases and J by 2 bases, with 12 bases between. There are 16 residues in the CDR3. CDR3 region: CASSQDEAASTDTQYF. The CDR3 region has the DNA TGTGCCAGCAGCCAAGATGAAGCGGCCTCCACAGATACGCAGTATTTT.

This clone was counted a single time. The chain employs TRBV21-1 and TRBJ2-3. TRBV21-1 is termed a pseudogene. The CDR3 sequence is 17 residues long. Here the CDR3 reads CASSKVMWELPADTQYF. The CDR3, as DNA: TGTGCCAGCAGCAAAGTAATGTGGGAATTGCCCGCCGATACGCAGTATTTT.

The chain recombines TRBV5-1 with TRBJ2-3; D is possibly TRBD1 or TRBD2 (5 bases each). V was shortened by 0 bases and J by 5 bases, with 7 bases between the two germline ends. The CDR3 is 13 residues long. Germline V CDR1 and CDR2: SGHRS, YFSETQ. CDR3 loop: CASSLVRGDTQYF. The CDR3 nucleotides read TGCGCCAGCAGCTTGGTGAGGGGAGATACGCAGTATTTT.

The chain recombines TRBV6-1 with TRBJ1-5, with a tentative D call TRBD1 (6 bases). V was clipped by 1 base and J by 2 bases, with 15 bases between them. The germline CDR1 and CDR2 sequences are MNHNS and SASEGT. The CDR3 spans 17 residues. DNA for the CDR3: TGTGCCAGCAGTGAAGGGACAGTCCTAACGGGCAATCAGCCCCAGCATTTT. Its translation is CASSEGTVLTGNQPQHF.

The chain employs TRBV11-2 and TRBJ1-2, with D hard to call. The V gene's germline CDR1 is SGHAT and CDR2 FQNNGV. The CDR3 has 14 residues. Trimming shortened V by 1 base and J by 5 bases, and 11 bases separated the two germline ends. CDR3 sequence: CASSLAARSYGYTF. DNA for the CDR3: TGTGCCAGCAGCTTAGCAGCCAGATCGTATGGCTACACCTTC.

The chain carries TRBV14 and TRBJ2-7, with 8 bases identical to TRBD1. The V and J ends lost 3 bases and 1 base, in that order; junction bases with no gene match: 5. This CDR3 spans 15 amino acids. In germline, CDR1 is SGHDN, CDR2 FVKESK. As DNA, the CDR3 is TGTGCCAGCAGCCAGACAGGGGAAGGTTCCTACGAGCAGTACGTC. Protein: CASSQTGEGSYEQYV.